This T cell receptor beta chain was sequenced during a study of blood T cell repertoires in COVID-19. Across the whole study: There were acute and convalescent COVID-19 samples, and they came from the United States, Italy and Spain.

The Seattle patients, enrolled during active infection, were followed longitudinally. Germline CDR1 and CDR2: MRHNA and SNTAGT. The CDR3 length is 13 residues. With 3 bases removed from V and 8 bases from J, the gap between germline ends came to 13 bases. Sequencing used immunoSEQ multiplex PCR; TCRdb keeps in-frame clones, though not all of them. The sample has approximately 290,000 clones, 70% to 85% seen once; the top ten hold 0.7% to 1%. The specimen was peripheral blood. This receptor was taken from a human donor with COVID-19, enrolled during active disease. The donor label of this sample is uncertain. The rearrangement uses TRBV6-4 and TRBJ1-2; D remains ambiguous. CDR3 nucleotides: TGTGCCAGCAGTGAAGAAAGTTCAGGCGGCTACACCTTC. It codes for CASSEESSGGYTF.